These 32 T cell receptor beta chains were all obtained from the same sample, sequenced in a study of shared clonotypes between healthy human individuals. The data were produced by immunoSEQ multiplex PCR, yet TCRdb's version contains in-frame clones alone and is incomplete. Found here are around 1.9 million clones, around 93% of them singletons; the top ten hold more than 1.5%. CD45RO negativity and positive selection for CCR7 defined naive CD8 cells, a population that excluded terminally differentiated effector memory CD45RA+ cells. Specimen: naive CD8+ T cells from PBMCs. The source of these receptors is a man between 18 and 35 years old in good health. Some clones in this sample may be carry-over from other donors' samples.

This chain links TRBV21-1 with TRBJ1-5; the table's D gene call, TRBD1, was not cross checked with the DNA. TRBV21-1 is annotated as a pseudogene. This CDR3 is built from 16 residues. DNA of the CDR3: TGTGCCAGCATTGGTAAGGGGGTCCCTAGCCATCAGCCCCAGCATTTT. Protein: CASIGKGVPSHQPQHF.

CDR3 sequence (DNA): TGTGCCAGCAGCTTAGTACTAGCGGGGGAGGCGGATACGCAGTATTTT. This gives the protein CASSLVLAGEADTQYF. V usage is TRBV7-2 and J usage is TRBJ2-3; TRBD2 agrees at 11 bases. CDR3 length: 16 residues. V was pared by 1 base and J by 6 bases, with 6 bases of the junction left unmatched. CDR1 is SGHTA and CDR2 is FQGNSA in the germline V gene.

The V call is TRBV13, the J call TRBJ2-4, with 13 bases aligning to TRBD2. Trimming removed 4 bases from V and 4 bases from J; junction bases left unmatched: 4. The germline CDR1 and CDR2 sequences are PRHDT and FYEKMQ (reference sequence). The CDR3 spans 16 residues. The CDR3 sequence: CASSSGTSGDKNIQYF. CDR3 nucleotide sequence: TGTGCCAGCAGCTCGGGGACTAGCGGGGATAAAAACATTCAGTACTTC.

The chain links TRBV2 to TRBJ2-1; either TRBD1 or TRBD2 may supply D (6 bases each). CDR3 length: 14 amino acids. The V end was cut by 10 bases, the J end by 8 bases, with 21 bases between. From germline, CDR1 is SNHLY and CDR2 FYNNEI. The CDR3 region has the DNA TGTGCCACCACCTCTCCTAGGAGGGGGGATGAGCAGTTCTTC. This gives the protein CATTSPRRGDEQFF.

The rearrangement joins TRBV9 to TRBJ2-1; 13 nucleotides line up with TRBD2. The junction had 4 bases not matched to a gene; V was cut back by 3 bases and J by 4 bases. Germline loops: CDR1 SGDLS, CDR2 YYNGEE. The CDR3 loop spans 16 amino acids. CDR3 in amino acids: CASSGPTSGRYNEQFF. The CDR3 coding sequence is TGTGCCAGCAGCGGCCCGACTAGCGGGAGGTACAATGAGCAGTTCTTC.

J is TRBJ1-5 and V is TRBV28, with a tentative D call TRBD1 (5 bases). Trimming stripped 11 bases from V and 3 bases from J, with 14 bases between. Germline V gene data show CDR1 as MDHEN and CDR2 as SYDVKM. The CDR3 spans 13 residues. The CDR3 reads CAGRQNNNQPQHF. The CDR3 bases are TGTGCCGGCCGACAGAATAACAATCAGCCCCAGCATTTT.

The chain carries TRBV13 and TRBJ1-2; D is undetermined. The CDR3 is 11 residues long. The germline gives CDR1 PRHDT, CDR2 FYEKMQ (reference sequence). V was cut by 4 bases and J by 8 bases, with 8 bases left in between. In nucleotides, the CDR3 is TGTGCCAGCAGCTACCGACGGGGCTACACCTTC. It codes for CASSYRRGYTF.

The J gene is TRBJ2-7, the V gene TRBV4-1, with 7 bases fitting TRBD1. This CDR3 has 15 residues. Germline CDR1 reads MGHRA; CDR2 reads YSYEKL. V dropped 1 base and J dropped 1; count of bases not matched to a gene: 4. The CDR3, as DNA: TGCGCCAGCAGCCAAGCCGGGACAGCTTCCTACGAGCAGTACTTC. Its translation: CASSQAGTASYEQYF.

The chain is built from TRBV7-9 and TRBJ2-3; 9 bases line up with TRBD1. The CDR3 loop spans 15 amino acids. J lost 2 bases, V lost 5 bases, and 5 bases had no gene match. Germline loops: CDR1 SEHNR, CDR2 FQNEAQ (reference sequence). For the CDR3, the DNA is TGTGCCAGCAGCCCGGGACAGGGAGTCACAGATACGCAGTATTTT. Amino acids: CASSPGQGVTDTQYF.

The chain recombines TRBV9 with TRBJ2-1; D is ambiguous. CDR3 size: 15 residues. V lost 4 bases, J lost 8 bases, and 19 bases lay in between. Germline V gene lookup returns CDR1 SGDLS and CDR2 YYNGEE. The DNA of the CDR3 is TGTGCCAGCAGCTCTCCGGCTACGACTCCAGATGAGCAGTTCTTC. This gives the protein CASSSPATTPDEQFF. The whole variable domain, remainder taken from reference TRBV9 and TRBJ2-1, is DSGVTQTPKHLITATGQRVTLRCSPRSGDLSVYWYQQSLDQGLQFLIQYYNGEERAKGNILERFSAQQFPDLHSELNLSSLELGDSALYFCASSSPATTPDEQFFGPGTRLTVL.

V gene TRBV5-1 combines with J gene TRBJ2-4; unclear D gene. Between the trimmed V and J ends, which lost 0 bases and 3 bases, there was a span of 10 bases. Germline V gene data show CDR1 as SGHRS and CDR2 as YFSETQ. The CDR3 runs 15 residues. Here the CDR3 reads CASSLVGYGKNIQYF. The CDR3 nucleotides read TGCGCCAGCAGCTTGGTGGGATATGGCAAAAACATTCAGTACTTC.

The chain couples TRBV19 to TRBJ1-1, with 11 positions matching TRBD1. J gave up 5 bases and V 6 bases, and 5 bases lay outside the gene matches. The CDR3 has 14 residues. CDR1 and CDR2 from the germline V gene are LNHDA and SQIVND (reference sequence). CDR3: CASRIRDRGTEAFF. The CDR3 DNA follows: TGTGCCAGTAGGATAAGGGACAGGGGGACTGAAGCTTTCTTT.

The rearrangement links TRBV7-8 to TRBJ2-3; TRBD1 or TRBD2 may be the D gene (6 bases each). The CDR3 contains 16 residues. V lost 5 bases to trimming and J lost 3 bases, with 18 bases between them. Germline loops: CDR1 SGHVS, CDR2 FQNEAQ. The DNA for the CDR3 is TGTGCCAGCAGCCCATTTGGTGGGGGGCGGACAGATACGCAGTATTTT. Translating it yields CASSPFGGGRTDTQYF.

V and J are TRBV7-9 and TRBJ1-2; D uncertain. The CDR3 contains 13 residues. V lost 7 bases and J lost 4, with 13 bases in between. The germline CDR1 and CDR2 sequences are SEHNR and FQNEAQ (reference sequence). CDR3 sequence: CASTLGQIYGYTF. The CDR3 bases are TGTGCCAGCACCCTGGGCCAGATCTATGGCTACACCTTC.

The gene calls are TRBV6-5 and TRBJ2-7; D is unresolved. This CDR3 region has 14 residues. V was shortened by 0 bases and J by 5 bases, with 11 bases between the two germline ends. The germline V gene has CDR1 MNHEY and CDR2 SVGAGI. CDR3 DNA: TGTGCCAGCAGTTACTCGTTGGGGATCCACGAGCAGTACTTC. Amino acid sequence: CASSYSLGIHEQYF.

The chain employs TRBV9 and TRBJ2-1; D ambiguous. The CDR3 loop spans 14 amino acids. Trimming left V 8 bases short and J 0 bases short, with 12 bases between. Germline CDR1 SGDLS, CDR2 YYNGEE. The CDR3 sequence: CASQRSSSYNEQFF. CDR3 coding DNA: TGTGCCAGTCAGAGATCTAGCTCCTACAATGAGCAGTTCTTC.

The chain combines TRBV9 with TRBJ2-7; D is undetermined. The germline CDR1 and CDR2 sequences are SGDLS and YYNGEE. The CDR3 covers 14 residues. The V gene lost 6 bases and the J gene lost 2 bases, with 15 bases spanning the gap. The DNA of the CDR3 is TGTGCCAGCACCTCGGGCGGATACCCCTACGAGCAGTACTTC. Residues: CASTSGGYPYEQYF.

This clone was picked up one time. The rearrangement joins TRBV4-2 to TRBJ2-2; 8 bases align to TRBD1. Germline CDR1 and CDR2: LGHNA and YNFKEQ. The CDR3 contains 15 residues. V was clipped by 4 bases and J by 4 bases; unmatched bases: 5. CDR3 sequence (DNA): TGTGCCAGCAGCCCCGGACAGGGTTTCACCGGGGAGCTGTTTTTT. Translation gives CASSPGQGFTGELFF.

The CDR3 coding sequence is TGTGCCAGCAGTGAACAACCGACAGGCCCGGGGAGAGGCTACACCTTC. This sequence encodes CASSEQPTGPGRGYTF. The gene calls are TRBV6-1 and TRBJ1-2; D possibly corresponds to TRBD1 (6 bases). Per germline, CDR1 MNHNS and CDR2 SASEGT. The CDR3 consists of 16 residues. Trimming removed 2 bases from V and 8 bases from J, with 21 bases in between.

The genes are TRBV9 and TRBJ1-2; 12 bases line up with TRBD1. Germline V gives CDR1 SGDLS, CDR2 YYNGEE. Trimming removed 3 bases from V and 6 bases from J; junction bases left unmatched: 6. This CDR3 is built from 15 residues. The chain's CDR3 is CASSGRDRGRHGYTF. The CDR3 coding sequence is TGTGCCAGCAGCGGCCGGGACAGGGGGCGGCATGGCTACACCTTC.

This clone was seen only once. The chain carries TRBV9 and TRBJ2-7, with D uncertain. The CDR3 extends over 14 amino acids. Germline loops: CDR1 SGDLS, CDR2 YYNGEE. Trimming stripped 0 bases from V and 2 bases from J, with 9 bases between. The CDR3 is CASSVDGGAYEQYF. The CDR3, as DNA: TGTGCCAGCAGCGTAGACGGTGGAGCCTACGAGCAGTACTTC.

In the case of this clone: The sample contains more than one DNA sequence encoding this CDR3. The chain joins TRBV10-3 to TRBJ1-1; the D gene is possibly TRBD1 (5 bases). Germline V gene lookup returns CDR1 ENHRY and CDR2 SYGVKD. Deletions cut 0 bases from V and 5 bases from J, with 10 bases between. This CDR3 is 14 amino acids long. This chain's CDR3 is CAISESTGGTEAFF. DNA of the CDR3: TGTGCCATCAGTGAGTCGACGGGGGGTACTGAAGCTTTCTTT.

The genes are TRBV13 and TRBJ1-2; the match to TRBD1 covers 10 bases. The CDR3 is 14 residues long. The germline CDR1 and CDR2 sequences are PRHDT and FYEKMQ (reference sequence). V shed 3 bases, J shed 6 bases, and the junction held 4 bases outside the gene matches. The CDR3 region is CASSFLTGGDGYTF. The CDR3 DNA follows: TGTGCCAGCAGCTTCCTGACAGGGGGCGATGGCTACACCTTC.

The chain links TRBV7-6 to TRBJ2-7, with a weak D call TRBD1 (6 bases). The CDR3 spans 15 residues. Per germline, CDR1 SGHVS and CDR2 FNYEAQ. Trimming stripped 4 bases from V and 9 bases from J, with 22 bases between. In DNA form, the CDR3 reads TGTGCCAGCAGCTCGGATCATACAGGGCTTCAAGGGCAGTACTTC. Translated: CASSSDHTGLQGQYF.

The V and J genes are TRBV11-2 and TRBJ2-1; D is tentatively TRBD1 or TRBD2 (5 bases each). The CDR3 has 14 amino acids. Per the germline V gene, CDR1 is SGHAT and CDR2 is FQNNGV. V lost 4 bases and J lost 9, with 16 bases in between. As DNA, the CDR3 is TGTGCCAGCAGCTGGGGGAGCAGTCTAAGTGAGCAGTTCTTC. The encoded protein is CASSWGSSLSEQFF.

The chain links TRBV19 to TRBJ1-5; possible D gene TRBD1, 6 bases. With 3 bases removed from V and 0 bases from J, the gap between germline ends came to 15 bases. The CDR3 extends over 17 amino acids. Germline CDR1 is LNHDA and CDR2 is SQIVND (reference sequence). CDR3 in DNA: TGTGCCAGTAGTATGGGACAAGTGGAAAATAGCAATCAGCCCCAGCATTTT. Protein sequence: CASSMGQVENSNQPQHF.

This clone was found a few times. Other nucleotide sequences in the sample specify the same CDR3. The chain joins TRBV9 to TRBJ2-1, with D unresolved. Trimming took off 0 bases at V and 6 bases at J, with 7 bases between the two ends. CDR1 SGDLS and CDR2 YYNGEE come from the germline V gene. The CDR3 runs to 13 residues. CDR3 DNA: TGTGCCAGCAGCGTAGGTCCCGCCAATGAGCAGTTCTTC. Its protein product is CASSVGPANEQFF.

The chain recombines TRBV11-1 with TRBJ1-2, with 7 bases identical to TRBD1. The V segment lost 5 bases and the J segment 0 bases; nucleotides outside the gene matches: 6. There are 15 residues in the CDR3. Germline CDR1 SGHAT, CDR2 FQDESV (reference sequence). The CDR3 region has the DNA TGTGCCAGCAGCACTCGACAGGGCCCTAACTATGGCTACACCTTC. Encoded protein: CASSTRQGPNYGYTF.

The rearrangement uses TRBV11-2 and TRBJ2-4; TRBD2 matches 8 bases. The V segment lost 5 bases and the J segment 5 bases; nucleotides outside the gene matches: 8. The CDR3 is 15 amino acids. In germline, CDR1 is SGHAT, CDR2 FQNNGV. The CDR3 here is CASSLGGARQNIQYF. The DNA of the CDR3 is TGTGCCAGCAGCCTCGGGGGGGCCCGCCAAAACATTCAGTACTTC.

This clone was found once. The CDR3 loop reads CASSFGAGDYGYTF. The DNA for the CDR3 is TGTGCCAGCAGCTTTGGGGCGGGGGACTATGGCTACACCTTC. This rearrangement joins TRBV13 to TRBJ1-2; TRBD1 might be the D (5 bases). In germline, CDR1 is PRHDT, CDR2 FYEKMQ (reference sequence). The V end lost 3 bases, the J end lost 3 bases, and 11 bases lay between the germline ends. The CDR3 totals 14 residues.

The gene calls are TRBV7-2 and TRBJ2-7, with no clear D. Germline loops: CDR1 SGHTA, CDR2 FQGNSA. Trimming removed 3 bases from V and 3 bases from J, with 21 bases in between. The CDR3 runs to 17 residues. This chain's CDR3 is CASSLTPYPRPHYEQYF. The CDR3 DNA is TGTGCCAGCAGCTTGACCCCCTACCCCAGACCCCACTACGAGCAGTACTTC.

This clone was seen just once. V usage is TRBV5-8 and J usage is TRBJ2-7, with 10 bases fitting TRBD2. V lost 4 bases and J lost 7; bases outside the gene matches: 11. This CDR3 contains 15 residues. Germline V gene sequence: CDR1 SGHTS, CDR2 YDEGEE. The CDR3 bases are TGTGCCAGCAGCCGTACTAGCGGGATCGATGGGGAGCAGTACTTC. Protein: CASSRTSGIDGEQYF.